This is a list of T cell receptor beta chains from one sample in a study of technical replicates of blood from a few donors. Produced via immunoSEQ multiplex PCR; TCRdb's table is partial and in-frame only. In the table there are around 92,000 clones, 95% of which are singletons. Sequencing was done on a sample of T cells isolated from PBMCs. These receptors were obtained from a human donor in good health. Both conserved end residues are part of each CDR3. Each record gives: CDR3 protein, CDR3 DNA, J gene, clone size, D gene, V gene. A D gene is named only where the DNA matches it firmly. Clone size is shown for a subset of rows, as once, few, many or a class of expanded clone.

CASSFTGFNSPLHF	TGTGCCAGCAGTTTTACAGGGTTTAATTCACCCCTCCACTTT	TRBJ1-6	-	-	TRBV28
CASSQVASREAGETQYF	TGCGCCAGCAGCCAAGTCGCGTCGCGGGAGGCGGGTGAGACCCAGTACTTC	TRBJ2-5	-	TRBD2	TRBV4-1
CASSTPTGSSYNEQFF	TGTGCCAGCAGCACCCCGACAGGGAGCTCCTACAATGAGCAGTTCTTC	TRBJ2-1	-	TRBD1	TRBV13
CAWSVYPGANVLTF	TGTGCCTGGAGTGTTTATCCTGGGGCCAACGTCCTGACTTTC	TRBJ2-6	-	-	TRBV30
CASSSGTGESPLHF	TGCGCCAGCAGCTCCGGGACAGGGGAATCACCCCTCCACTTT	TRBJ1-6	-	TRBD1	TRBV5-1
CSVKTGLQSYEQYF	TGCAGCGTTAAGACAGGGCTTCAATCCTACGAGCAGTACTTC	TRBJ2-7	once	TRBD1	TRBV29-1
CASSRTAGEGKNSPLHF	TGTGCCAGCTCACGAACCGCGGGAGAGGGAAAGAATTCACCCCTCCACTTT	TRBJ1-6	-	-	TRBV18
CASSPSSSGGSMDTQYF	TGCGCCAGCAGCCCATCCTCTAGCGGGGGGTCGATGGATACGCAGTATTTT	TRBJ2-3	-	TRBD2	TRBV4-1
CASSQAQGNREQYF	TGTGCCAGCAGTCAAGCACAGGGTAATCGCGAGCAGTACTTC	TRBJ2-7	-	-	TRBV7-9
CASSSYDSSSGNTIYF	TGTGCCAGCAGTTCTTACGACAGCAGCTCTGGAAACACCATATATTTT	TRBJ1-3	-	-	TRBV28
CASSPSGQGGYEQYF	TGTGCCAGCTCACCTAGCGGACAGGGAGGCTACGAGCAGTACTTC	TRBJ2-7	-	TRBD1	TRBV18
CASSLSHRGSYEQYF	TGTGCCAGCAGTTTATCGCACAGGGGGTCCTACGAGCAGTACTTC	TRBJ2-7	-	TRBD1	TRBV27
CASSARWTENTGELFF	TGTGCCAGCAGCGCGCGTTGGACAGAGAACACCGGGGAGCTGTTTTTT	TRBJ2-2	-	-	TRBV9
CASSNIQGADYNEQFF	TGTGCCAGCAGCAATATACAGGGGGCGGATTACAATGAGCAGTTCTTC	TRBJ2-1	-	TRBD1	TRBV5-8
CAWTETGPHQPQHF	TGTGCCTGGACCGAGACAGGGCCCCATCAGCCCCAGCATTTT	TRBJ1-5	few	TRBD1	TRBV30
CASSPPGLGTETQYF	TGTGCCAGCTCACCACCGGGACTAGGAACAGAGACCCAGTACTTC	TRBJ2-5	-	TRBD2	TRBV18
CASSLERNTEAFF	TGCGCCAGCAGCTTGGAGCGGAACACTGAAGCTTTCTTT	TRBJ1-1	-	-	TRBV5-1
CASSSHYRGALTGELFF	TGTGCCAGCAGCTCCCACTATCGGGGGGCCCTAACCGGGGAGCTGTTTTTT	TRBJ2-2	-	-	TRBV5-5
CASSDPGTSGRLGAQYF	TGTGCCAGCAGTGACCCAGGGACTAGCGGGAGGTTAGGGGCGCAGTATTTT	TRBJ2-3	-	TRBD2	TRBV28
CASSRYRSAQYF	TGTGCCAGCAGCCGATACCGGAGTGCGCAGTATTTT	TRBJ2-3	-	-	TRBV5-6
CASSEYVRGTEAFF	TGTGCCAGTAGTGAATATGTCAGGGGCACTGAAGCTTTCTTT	TRBJ1-1	-	-	TRBV19
CASSYSVGGGAYEQYF	TGTGCCAGCAGTTACTCTGTGGGCGGGGGGGCTTACGAGCAGTACTTC	TRBJ2-7	once	TRBD2	TRBV6-6
CASLHPGLGETQYF	TGTGCCAGCCTTCACCCGGGACTAGGTGAGACCCAGTACTTC	TRBJ2-5	-	TRBD2	TRBV28
CATSSGGTDTQYF	TGTGCCACATCGTCGGGGGGCACAGATACGCAGTATTTT	TRBJ2-3	-	-	TRBV13
CASSLIAGLTDTQYF	TGTGCCAGCAGCTTGATAGCGGGGCTCACAGATACGCAGTATTTT	TRBJ2-3	-	TRBD2	TRBV7-6
CASRSGTGGFGANVLTF	TGTGCCAGTCGGTCCGGGACAGGGGGCTTTGGGGCCAACGTCCTGACTTTC	TRBJ2-6	-	TRBD1	TRBV19
CASSFHSPNEAQVYQETQYF	TGTGCCAGCAGTTTTCATTCTCCCAACGAAGCACAGGTGTACCAAGAGACCCAGTACTTC	TRBJ2-5	-	-	TRBV28
CASSEGGYEQYF	TGCGCCAGCAGTGAGGGAGGGTACGAGCAGTACTTC	TRBJ2-7	-	-	TRBV10-1
CASSDQILGTGTPNTIYF	TGCGCCAGCAGTGACCAAATCCTCGGGACAGGGACCCCAAACACCATATATTTT	TRBJ1-3	-	TRBD1	TRBV10-1
CASSEASGSDTQYF	TGTGCCAGCAGCGAGGCTAGCGGGTCAGATACGCAGTATTTT	TRBJ2-3	-	TRBD2	TRBV5-4
CASSPLMAGALLDTQYF	TGTGCCAGCAGCCCTTTAATGGCGGGAGCTCTTTTAGATACGCAGTATTTT	TRBJ2-3	-	TRBD2	TRBV5-8
CAQGIYEKLFF	TGTGCACAGGGAATATATGAAAAACTGTTTTTT	TRBJ1-4	-	-	TRBV30
CASSYSSPPYNEQFF	TGTGCCAGCAGTTACTCGTCCCCTCCCTACAATGAGCAGTTCTTC	TRBJ2-1	-	-	TRBV6-6
CASSSGLFLSTDTQYF	TGCGCCAGCAGCTCGGGACTTTTTCTTAGCACAGATACGCAGTATTTT	TRBJ2-3	-	-	TRBV5-1
CASSLDRGLGYTF	TGTGCCAGCAGCTTGGACAGGGGCCTTGGCTACACCTTC	TRBJ1-2	few	TRBD1	TRBV5-6
CASSLGTGDSGANVLTF	TGTGCCAGCAGCTTGGGAACAGGGGACTCTGGGGCCAACGTCCTGACTTTC	TRBJ2-6	-	TRBD1	TRBV7-7
CASSGRTGQPYGYTF	TGTGCCAGCAGTGGCCGGACAGGGCAGCCCTATGGCTACACCTTC	TRBJ1-2	-	TRBD1	TRBV6-1
CASSLQGAYTGELFF	TGTGCCAGCAGCTTACAGGGGGCCTACACCGGGGAGCTGTTTTTT	TRBJ2-2	-	TRBD1	TRBV7-9
CASSTAGGYGYTF	TGTGCCAGCAGTACCGCAGGGGGGTATGGCTACACCTTC	TRBJ1-2	-	TRBD1	TRBV6-1
CASSYRTPTGNYGYTF	TGTGCCAGCAGTTACCGGACCCCGACAGGGAACTATGGCTACACCTTC	TRBJ1-2	-	TRBD1	TRBV6-5
CAVRPGQQETQYF	TGTGCTGTTCGGCCGGGACAGCAAGAGACCCAGTACTTC	TRBJ2-5	-	TRBD1	TRBV27
CASSLVGGGTEAFF	TGTGCCAGCAGCTTAGTAGGGGGGGGCACTGAAGCTTTCTTT	TRBJ1-1	-	-	TRBV7-6
CASSLEVGLRIYEQYF	TGTGCCAGCAGCTTAGAGGTGGGCCTACGGATCTACGAGCAGTACTTC	TRBJ2-7	-	-	TRBV7-6
CASRPTGEAGYTF	TGTGCCAGCAGGCCCACAGGGGAGGCTGGCTACACCTTC	TRBJ1-2	-	TRBD1	TRBV6-1
CASSQVGGTSDEQFF	TGCGCCAGCAGCCAAGTAGGGGGAACAAGCGATGAGCAGTTCTTC	TRBJ2-1	-	-	TRBV4-1
CAISGVYSYEQYF	TGTGCCATCAGCGGAGTTTACTCCTACGAGCAGTACTTC	TRBJ2-7	once	-	TRBV10-3
CASSPQGRVTDTQYF	TGTGCCAGCAGTCCGCAGGGTCGTGTCACAGATACGCAGTATTTT	TRBJ2-3	-	-	TRBV27
CASRMARGGSITDTQYF	TGTGCCAGCAGGATGGCCCGGGGCGGGAGTATCACAGATACGCAGTATTTT	TRBJ2-3	-	-	TRBV21-1
CASSLVGQGVGNEQFF	TGTGCCAGCAGCTTAGTCGGACAGGGGGTGGGTAATGAGCAGTTCTTC	TRBJ2-1	-	TRBD1	TRBV7-9
CASSLGLREVDTQYF	TGTGCCAGCAGCCTAGGGTTGCGGGAGGTAGATACGCAGTATTTT	TRBJ2-3	once	TRBD2	TRBV7-3
CASSSNLLNEQYF	TGCGCCAGCAGTTCGAACTTACTAAACGAGCAGTACTTC	TRBJ2-7	-	-	TRBV10-2